This TCR beta chain appears in the sequencing data of a study of PD-L1 blockade in urothelial cancer. Across the study: Blood samples had a median of 141,255 T cells, just under 85,000 unique TCRs, and clonality 0.075 to 0.095.

Only in-frame clones appear in the TCRdb table, and some are missing; sequencing was by immunoSEQ multiplex PCR. The table lists 70,000 to 90,000 clones, 82% of them singletons. Germline V gene sequence: CDR1 GTSNPN, CDR2 SVGIG (reference sequence). The V end lost 0 bases, the J end lost 4 bases, and 7 bases lay between the germline ends. CDR3 length: 12 residues. The chain is built from TRBV30 and TRBJ2-7; the D gene is possibly TRBD2 (5 bases). This TCR came from a man between 65 and 85 years old with urothelial cancer. The sequencing here drew on PBMCs, taken around atezolizumab (anti-PD-L1) treatment. CDR3 in DNA: TGTGCCTGGAGTGTACTAGGTTACGAGCAGTACTTC. It specifies CAWSVLGYEQYF.